This TCR beta chain was profiled in a study of immune cell composition in non-small cell lung cancer. Sequenced by immunoSEQ multiplex PCR; TCRdb stores in-frame clones only, minus some. The profile shows about 14,000 clones, around 75% of them singletons. This clone is medium-sized (0.01 to 0.1%) by share. Sequencing was carried out using lung tumor tissue. This clonotype was sampled from a human donor with non-small cell lung cancer.

The chain's CDR3 is CASSYRGGQGNTEAFF. CDR3 sequence (DNA): TGTGCCAGCAGCTACCGAGGGGGACAGGGGAACACTGAAGCTTTCTTT. The chain links TRBV11-2 to TRBJ1-1; 9 bases line up with TRBD1. The V segment lost 4 bases and the J segment 1 base; nucleotides outside the gene matches: 7. CDR1 and CDR2 from the germline V gene are SGHAT and FQNNGV. The CDR3 loop spans 16 amino acids. Complete variable domain (other parts from reference TRBV11-2 and TRBJ1-1): EAGVAQSPRYKIIEKRQSVAFWCNPISGHATLYWYQQILGQGPKLLIQFQNNGVVDDSQLPKDRFSAERLKGVDSTLKIQPAKLEDSAVYLCASSYRGGQGNTEAFFGQGTRLTVV.